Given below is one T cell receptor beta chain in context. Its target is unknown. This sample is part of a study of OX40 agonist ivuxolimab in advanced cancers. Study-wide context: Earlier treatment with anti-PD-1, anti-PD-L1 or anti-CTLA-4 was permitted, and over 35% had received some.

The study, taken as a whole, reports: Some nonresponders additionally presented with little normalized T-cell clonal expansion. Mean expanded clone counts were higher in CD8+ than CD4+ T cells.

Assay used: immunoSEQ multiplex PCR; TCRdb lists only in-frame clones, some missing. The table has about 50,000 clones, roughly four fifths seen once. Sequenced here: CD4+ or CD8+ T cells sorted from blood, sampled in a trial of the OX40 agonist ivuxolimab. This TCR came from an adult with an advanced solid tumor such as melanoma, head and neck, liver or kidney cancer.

This CDR3 is CASGNNRGDTQYF. In DNA form, the CDR3 reads TGTGCCAGTGGTAACAACAGGGGAGATACGCAGTATTTT. This chain connects TRBV19 to TRBJ2-3, with 7 nucleotides matching TRBD1. With V trimmed by 8 bases and J by 5 bases, 7 bases remained unmatched. The length of the CDR3 is 13 residues. In germline, CDR1 is LNHDA, CDR2 SQIVND (reference sequence).